The clone carrying this T cell receptor (beta chain) has only a few counts. The data belong to a study of T cells after yellow fever vaccination. The V and J ends lost 6 bases and 0 bases respectively, with 2 bases between them. The CDR3 is 11 residues long. TCRdb re-called the 5' RACE reads through MiXCR, storing one row per CDR3 protein. This sample has approximately 120,000 distinct CDR3 sequences; around 9.8% occur once, and the top ten carry almost 40%. The TCR originated in a man aged 18 to 35 who received the YFV17D yellow fever vaccine. The chain joins TRBV12-3 or TRBV12-4 to TRBJ2-5; no clear D gene. Source: CD8+ T cells sorted from PBMCs, taken on the day of the yellow fever booster vaccination. CDR3 in amino acids: CASRDQETQYF. The CDR3 DNA reads TGTGCCAGCAGGGACCAAGAGACCCAGTACTTC.